The 16 T cell receptor beta chains given below trace back to one sample, sequenced in a study of vaccination effects on CD4 cells after COVID-19. Generated by immunoSEQ multiplex PCR, the TCRdb table keeps only in-frame clones and is missing some. Of more than 20,000 clones in the sample, around 75% were seen once. Viral peptide pool expansion of antigen-specific CD4+ T cells preceded sequencing in the ViraFEST assay. A 10-day culture period preceded the isolation of CD4+ T cells. Infection with SARS-CoV-2 occurred in the person between March and December 2020, and PCR confirmed it. Their recognized antigens are unknown. The sequencing here drew on CD4+ T cells from PBMCs cultured with a peptide pool, taken before COVID-19 vaccination. The receptors come from a human donor who had a prior SARS-CoV-2 infection.

The rearrangement links TRBV27 to TRBJ1-1; D is unclear. V lost 2 bases and J 5 bases, leaving 15 bases between the germline ends. Germline loops: CDR1 MNHEY, CDR2 SMNVEV (reference sequence). There are 15 residues in the CDR3. The CDR3 loop is CASSLMFRGGTEAFF. The DNA for the CDR3 is TGTGCCAGCAGTTTAATGTTTCGGGGAGGGACTGAAGCTTTCTTT.

The gene calls are TRBV7-2 and TRBJ2-1; 10 bases are shared with TRBD2. This CDR3 region has 15 residues. CDR1 and CDR2 (germline): SGHTA, FQGNSA. J gave up 9 bases and V 7 bases, and 12 bases lay outside the gene matches. CDR3 sequence: CASKSRLAGDREQFF. In nucleotides, the CDR3 is TGTGCCAGCAAGTCTAGGCTAGCGGGAGATCGTGAGCAGTTCTTC.

V gene TRBV20-1 combines with J gene TRBJ2-1; D unclear. Trimming pared 3 bases from V and 7 bases from J, leaving 13 bases between. Germline V gene lookup returns CDR1 DFQATT and CDR2 SNEGSKA (reference sequence). This CDR3 contains 13 residues. This CDR3 reads CSASFAIRNEQFF. DNA of the CDR3: TGCAGTGCTAGTTTCGCCATTAGGAATGAGCAGTTCTTC.

V and J are TRBV23-1 and TRBJ1-1, with 12 bases matching TRBD1. TRBV23-1 qualifies as an ORF whose function is uncertain. The J segment lost 5 bases and the V segment lost 7 bases, leaving 8 bases of the junction unmatched. CDR3 length: 15 residues. Here the CDR3 DNA reads TGCGCCAGCACTTGGGACAGGGGGCGCGGGACTGAAGCTTTCTTT. It codes for CASTWDRGRGTEAFF.

The chain employs TRBV18 and TRBJ2-3; 9 bases are a match to TRBD1. Germline V gives CDR1 KGHSH, CDR2 LQKENI. Trimming took 3 bases from V and 4 from J; bases not matched to a gene: 5. The length of the CDR3 is 15 residues. The CDR3 DNA sequence: TGTGCCAGCTCACCCTTCGGGACAGGGTCAGATACGCAGTATTTT. Residues: CASSPFGTGSDTQYF. The full variable domain, completed using reference TRBV18 and TRBJ2-3, is NAGVMQNPRHLVRRRGQEARLRCSPMKGHSHVYWYRQLPEEGLKFMVYLQKENIIDESGMPKERFSAEFPKEGPSILRIQQVVRGDSAAYFCASSPFGTGSDTQYFGPGTRLTVL.

This chain uses TRBV2 with TRBJ2-3; 9 nucleotides align to TRBD2. Germline V gene lookup returns CDR1 SNHLY and CDR2 FYNNEI. The CDR3 covers 18 residues. With 7 bases clipped from V and 0 bases from J, the junction kept 14 bases outside the gene matches. For the CDR3, the DNA is TGTGCCAGCATCAAATGGGCTAGCGGGGCGTCTAGCACAGATACGCAGTATTTT. It specifies CASIKWASGASSTDTQYF.

The CDR3 nucleotides read TGTGCCAGCTCATGGGCAGGGACTGAAGCTTTCTTT. This gives the protein CASSWAGTEAFF. The chain is built from TRBV18 and TRBJ1-1, with a tentative D call TRBD1 (5 bases). V lost 5 bases and J 5 bases, leaving 9 bases between the germline ends. The CDR3 consists of 12 residues. In germline, CDR1 is KGHSH, CDR2 LQKENI.

This clone appeared a few times. The chain carries TRBV27 and TRBJ1-3, with TRBD1 matching 10 bases. CDR3 length: 16 amino acids. J was trimmed by 3 bases and V by 5 bases; bases with no gene match: 7. Per germline, CDR1 MNHEY and CDR2 SMNVEV (reference sequence). The CDR3 DNA reads as TGTGCCAGCAGTACCCGACAGGGGGCGAGTGGAAACACCATATATTTT. Amino acids: CASSTRQGASGNTIYF.

CDR3 sequence: CASLRGDFSYEQYF. DNA for the CDR3: TGTGCCAGCCTGAGGGGGGACTTCTCCTACGAGCAGTACTTC. The V call is TRBV21-1, the J call TRBJ2-7. TRBV21-1 constitutes a pseudogene. This CDR3 spans 14 amino acids.

The CDR3 region is CASSSYGQVLSYNEQFF. The CDR3 region has the DNA TGTGCCAGCAGTTCTTATGGACAGGTTCTATCCTACAATGAGCAGTTCTTC. The chain links TRBV6-2 or TRBV6-3 to TRBJ2-1, with 7 bases lining up with TRBD1. This CDR3 contains 17 residues. The germline V gene encodes CDR1 MNHEY and CDR2 SVGEGT. Trimming removed 4 bases from V and 1 base from J; junction bases left unmatched: 10.

The table lists this clone with a count of one. The rearrangement joins TRBV15 to TRBJ2-7; the D is unclear. Trimming removed 0 bases at V and 3 bases at J, with 12 bases between. Germline CDR1 is LNHNV and CDR2 is YYDKDF (reference sequence). This CDR3 is built from 15 residues. CDR3 sequence reads: CATSRDVVSGYEQYF. The CDR3 region has the DNA TGTGCCACCAGCAGAGACGTAGTATCGGGCTACGAGCAGTACTTC.

In this sample, this clone turned up once. The chain is built from TRBV5-1 and TRBJ1-4; no definite D call. The CDR3 loop spans 15 amino acids. CDR1 SGHRS and CDR2 YFSETQ come from the germline V gene. V was shortened by 5 bases and J by 2 bases, with 13 bases between the two germline ends. The CDR3 DNA reads as TGCGCCAGCAGGACGGGCGGACGGACTAATGAAAAACTGTTTTTT. It specifies CASRTGGRTNEKLFF.

The J gene is TRBJ1-2, the V gene TRBV7-9; tentative D call: TRBD1 (5 bases). The germline V gene has CDR1 SEHNR and CDR2 FQNEAQ (reference sequence). The CDR3 runs to 14 residues. Between the trimmed V and J ends, which lost 1 base and 8 bases, there was a span of 14 bases. The CDR3 protein is CASSLVVGDLGYTF. CDR3 DNA: TGTGCCAGCAGCTTAGTCGTAGGGGACCTCGGCTACACCTTC.

This clone has a single count. The rearrangement links TRBV11-3 to TRBJ2-7; the D is unclear. The CDR3 has 13 amino acids. Germline CDR1 SGHNT, CDR2 YENEEA. V lost 3 bases, J lost 0 bases, and 6 bases lay in between. The CDR3 DNA reads as TGTGCCAGCAGCTTGGGCTACTCCTACGAGCAGTACTTC. The encoded protein is CASSLGYSYEQYF.

This sequence joins TRBV6-5 and TRBJ1-2, with 11 bases matching TRBD1. CDR3 length: 15 amino acids. J lost 7 bases, V lost 8 bases, and 12 bases had no gene match. Germline CDR1 reads MNHEY; CDR2 reads SVGAGI. For the CDR3, the DNA is TGTGCCAGCCAAAGCGACGGACAGGGGGCTTCTGGCTACACCTTC. Translated, it gives CASQSDGQGASGYTF.

The chain couples TRBV11-1 to TRBJ2-5; D gene unclear. Trimming stripped 4 bases from V and 2 bases from J, with 14 bases between. In germline, CDR1 is SGHAT, CDR2 FQDESV (reference sequence). This CDR3 has 15 residues. This CDR3 reads CASSSIGILQETQYF. The CDR3, as DNA: TGTGCCAGCAGCTCCATCGGAATACTGCAAGAGACCCAGTACTTC. Using reference TRBV11-1 and TRBJ2-5 for the parts outside the CDR3, the full variable domain is EAEVAQSPRYKITEKSQAVAFWCDPISGHATLYWYRQILGQGPELLVQFQDESVVDDSQLPKDRFSAERLKGVDSTLKIQPAELGDSAMYLCASSSIGILQETQYFGPGTRLLVL.